This T cell receptor (beta chain) stems from a study of blood T cells in healthy people across ages. Study-wide points: Whereas aged donors had fewer naive CD4+ cells, long-lived donors had more of them and higher diversity.

CDR3 size: 14 residues. V was cut by 2 bases and J by 5 bases, with 10 bases left in between. Germline-derived CDR1 and CDR2 are SGHVS and FNYEAQ. The donors, all healthy, were Caucasians living in Russia, aged roughly 6 to 100. Staff drew about 10 milliliters of peripheral blood from each donor. Samples each yielded at least 6 micrograms of total RNA. The use of a sample-barcoded 5' primer and a J-beta primer mix characterized a second PCR of 7 to 11 cycles. TCRdb reanalysed the 5' RACE reads using MiXCR and keeps one entry per CDR3 protein. The table lists about 1.4 million distinct CDR3 sequences, approximately 59% of them singletons. This clonotype was detected only once. Its matching antigen is unknown.

This chain links TRBV7-6 with TRBJ2-1; tentative D call: TRBD1 (6 bases). The sequenced material came from blood. This TCR derives from a man between 18 and 29 years old in good health. This CDR3 reads CASSLRQADNEQFF. In DNA form, the CDR3 reads TGTGCCAGCAGCTTACGACAGGCCGACAATGAGCAGTTCTTC.